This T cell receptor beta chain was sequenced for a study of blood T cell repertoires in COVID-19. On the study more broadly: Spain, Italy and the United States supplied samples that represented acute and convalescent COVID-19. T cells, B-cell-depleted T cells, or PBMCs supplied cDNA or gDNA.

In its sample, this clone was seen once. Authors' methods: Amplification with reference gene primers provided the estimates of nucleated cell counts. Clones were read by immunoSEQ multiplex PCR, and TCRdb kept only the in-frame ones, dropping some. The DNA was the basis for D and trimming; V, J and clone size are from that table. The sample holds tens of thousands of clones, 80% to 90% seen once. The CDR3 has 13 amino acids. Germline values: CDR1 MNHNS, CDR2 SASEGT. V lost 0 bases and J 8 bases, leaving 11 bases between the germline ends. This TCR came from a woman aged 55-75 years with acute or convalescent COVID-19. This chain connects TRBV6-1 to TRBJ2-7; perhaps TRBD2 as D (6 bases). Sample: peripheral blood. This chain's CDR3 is CASSEAREVQQYF. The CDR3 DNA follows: TGTGCCAGCAGTGAAGCGAGGGAGGTTCAGCAGTACTTC.